Presented here are 27 T cell receptor beta chains from one specimen sequenced in a study of T cell clonotyping in hematopoietic cell transplantation. Only in-frame clones appear in the TCRdb table, and some are missing; sequencing was by immunoSEQ multiplex PCR. Among roughly 13,000 clones, 94% were seen once, and the ten largest hold over 3.5%. This sample comprised PBMCs, obtained 30 days after allogeneic stem cell transplant. These receptors were collected from a male patient between 55 and 70 years old who had an allogeneic stem cell transplant from an unrelated donor, so the T cells may come from the graft donor. Some clones in this sample may be carry-over from other donors' samples.

J is TRBJ2-7 and V is TRBV29-1; 8 nucleotides align to TRBD1. Germline V gene lookup returns CDR1 SQVTM and CDR2 ANQGSEA. J gave up 3 bases and V 3 bases, and 4 bases lay outside the gene matches. The CDR3 spans 13 residues. CDR3 in DNA: TGCAGCGTTGAGGACAGGGTGGGCTACGAGCAGTACTTC. Protein: CSVEDRVGYEQYF.

The chain carries TRBV7-8 and TRBJ1-1; D call uncertain. This CDR3 comprises 14 residues. Germline loops: CDR1 SGHVS, CDR2 FQNEAQ. The V end was cut by 4 bases, the J end by 0 bases, with 9 bases between. This chain's CDR3 is CASSYGSVNTEAFF. The CDR3 DNA sequence: TGTGCCAGCAGCTACGGCTCAGTGAACACTGAAGCTTTCTTT.

The rearrangement uses TRBV5-1 and TRBJ2-2, with a weak D call TRBD2 (7 bases). CDR1 and CDR2 from the germline V gene are SGHRS and YFSETQ. The CDR3 extends over 15 amino acids. V was trimmed by 6 bases and J by 4 bases, leaving 16 bases between them. CDR3 coding DNA: TGCGCCAGCAACCGTCGGGGAGGGGGCACCGGGGAGCTGTTTTTT. Amino acids: CASNRRGGGTGELFF.

The CDR3 here is CASSSGTVYEAFF. In DNA, the CDR3 is TGTGCCAGCAGCTCCGGGACAGTTTATGAAGCTTTCTTT. The rearrangement uses TRBV7-9 and TRBJ1-1; 7 positions agree with TRBD1. CDR3 length: 13 amino acids. J lost 7 bases, V lost 4 bases, and 6 bases had no gene match. Germline V gene lookup returns CDR1 SEHNR and CDR2 FQNEAQ (reference sequence).

The chain recombines TRBV20-1 with TRBJ1-1, with D perhaps matching TRBD1 (5 bases). V was shortened by 3 bases and J by 4 bases, with 6 bases between the two germline ends. Germline CDR1 DFQATT, CDR2 SNEGSKA (reference sequence). This CDR3 has 11 amino acids. This chain's CDR3 is CSASRVTEAFF. As DNA, the CDR3 is TGCAGTGCTAGCAGGGTCACTGAAGCTTTCTTT.

This clone was seen a single time. This sequence joins TRBV7-8 and TRBJ1-5; D is unresolved. This CDR3 has 15 residues. Per the germline V gene, CDR1 is SGHVS and CDR2 is FQNEAQ. Deletions cut 5 bases from V and 2 bases from J, with 13 bases between. The CDR3 DNA sequence: TGTGCCAGCAGCCCTCAGGTGGTCGGCAATCAGCCCCAGCATTTT. Translated: CASSPQVVGNQPQHF.

This chain connects TRBV19 to TRBJ1-1, with D perhaps matching TRBD1 (5 bases). This CDR3 is 15 amino acids long. V was cut by 5 bases and J by 1 base, with 14 bases left in between. CDR1 LNHDA and CDR2 SQIVND come from the germline V gene (reference sequence). The CDR3, as DNA: TGTGCCAGTAGTCCCGGGATGGGGACGAACACTGAAGCTTTCTTT. Residues: CASSPGMGTNTEAFF.

The V call is TRBV7-3, the J call TRBJ1-4; D may be TRBD1 (6 bases). The V end lost 3 bases, the J end lost 8 bases, and 22 bases lay between the germline ends. This CDR3 has 17 residues. Per germline, CDR1 SGHTA and CDR2 FQGTGA. Here the CDR3 reads CASSFGGNRATGEKLFF. In DNA form, the CDR3 reads TGTGCCAGCAGCTTCGGGGGGAACAGGGCTACGGGAGAAAAACTGTTTTTT.

The genes are TRBV5-1 and TRBJ1-2; 7 nucleotides line up with TRBD1. This CDR3 comprises 13 residues. The germline V gene has CDR1 SGHRS and CDR2 YFSETQ. V shed 0 bases and J 8 bases; nucleotides not matched to a gene: 4. The CDR3 loop is CASSLATGDGYTF. In nucleotides, the CDR3 is TGCGCCAGCAGCTTGGCAACAGGGGACGGCTACACCTTC.

In DNA form, the CDR3 reads TGTGCCAGCGCCCTGACTAGCGGGGTAGGGAATGAGCAGTTCTTC. Translation gives CASALTSGVGNEQFF. V gene TRBV2 combines with J gene TRBJ2-1; 11 bases line up with TRBD2. After removal of 8 bases from V and 7 bases from J, the junction contained 10 bases not matched to a gene. Germline lookup yields CDR1 SNHLY and CDR2 FYNNEI. There are 15 residues in the CDR3. Combining the CDR3 with reference TRBV2 and TRBJ2-1 gives the whole variable domain EPEVTQTPSHQVTQMGQEVILRCVPISNHLYFYWYRQILGQKVEFLVSFYNNEISEKSEIFDDQFSVERPDGSNFTLKIRSTKLEDSAMYFCASALTSGVGNEQFFGPGTRLTVL.

The rearrangement links TRBV19 to TRBJ2-5; a weak D match, TRBD1 (5 bases). Germline V CDR1 and CDR2: LNHDA, SQIVND (reference sequence). V dropped 4 bases and J dropped 0 bases, with 9 bases sitting between them. This CDR3 is 14 amino acids long. The DNA for the CDR3 is TGTGCCAGTAGTAGGCAGGGAAACCAAGAGACCCAGTACTTC. The encoded protein is CASSRQGNQETQYF.

The chain uses TRBV2 and TRBJ1-5; D remains unclear. V dropped 2 bases and J dropped 2 bases, with 10 bases sitting between them. The V gene's germline CDR1 is SNHLY and CDR2 FYNNEI. The CDR3 loop spans 15 amino acids. CDR3 in DNA: TGTGCCAGCAGTGAATGGGGAAAGGGCAATCAGCCCCAGCATTTT. Its translation is CASSEWGKGNQPQHF.

The sample holds a few counts of this clone. This chain links TRBV4-3 with TRBJ2-1; D might be TRBD1 or TRBD2, each matching 6 bases. V was clipped by 2 bases and J by 7 bases, with 21 bases between them. Per the germline V gene, CDR1 is LGHNA and CDR2 is YSLEER. CDR3 length: 17 amino acids. This CDR3 reads CASSQSPSGGPQNEQFF. The CDR3 DNA follows: TGCGCCAGCAGCCAATCTCCCAGTGGGGGGCCGCAGAATGAGCAGTTCTTC.

The chain links TRBV4-1 to TRBJ1-1, with no clear D. The V gene's germline CDR1 is MGHRA and CDR2 YSYEKL. This CDR3 spans 14 amino acids. Trimming removed 1 base at V and 0 bases at J, with 6 bases between. Here the CDR3 DNA reads TGCGCCAGCAGCCAAGTCAGCGTGAACACTGAAGCTTTCTTT. As protein: CASSQVSVNTEAFF.

This rearrangement joins TRBV30 to TRBJ1-5, with a possible D match to TRBD1 (5 bases). The V gene lost 3 bases and the J gene lost 6 bases, with 15 bases spanning the gap. Germline V gene data show CDR1 as GTSNPN and CDR2 as SVGIG (reference sequence). The CDR3 has 14 residues. CDR3 coding DNA: TGTGCCTGGAGCCCTAGAGGGGATAGTCAGCCCCAGCATTTT. This gives the protein CAWSPRGDSQPQHF.

The chain has TRBV2 and TRBJ1-5; no definite D call. The ends were cut back, 1 base at V and 8 bases at J, with 9 bases in the middle. The CDR3 extends over 13 amino acids. Per germline, CDR1 SNHLY and CDR2 FYNNEI. The CDR3 region is CASSEDPVEPQHF. CDR3 sequence (DNA): TGTGCCAGCAGTGAAGATCCGGTAGAGCCCCAGCATTTT.

The rearrangement uses TRBV6-4 and TRBJ1-1, with 8 nucleotides matching TRBD1. Looked up from germline, CDR1 is MRHNA and CDR2 is SNTAGT. The CDR3 covers 15 residues. The V segment lost 5 bases and the J segment 4 bases; nucleotides outside the gene matches: 9. CDR3 bases: TGTGCCAGCAGTAGTCAGGGCCAGGGGGCCACTGAAGCTTTCTTT. Its translation is CASSSQGQGATEAFF.

This chain links TRBV19 with TRBJ1-5; D unresolved. CDR1 LNHDA and CDR2 SQIVND come from the germline V gene (reference sequence). The CDR3 contains 15 residues. V was trimmed by 0 bases and J by 8 bases, leaving 14 bases between them. The CDR3: CASSIDPGGDKPQHF. The CDR3 coding sequence is TGTGCCAGTAGTATAGATCCCGGAGGAGACAAGCCCCAGCATTTT.

The genes are TRBV7-9 and TRBJ2-2, with a possible D match to TRBD1 (5 bases). V was pared by 2 bases and J by 0 bases, with 10 bases between. Germline V CDR1 and CDR2: SEHNR, FQNEAQ (reference sequence). The CDR3 has 16 amino acids. The CDR3, as DNA: TGTGCCAGCAGCTTACCCCGACAGACGAACACCGGGGAGCTGTTTTTT. It encodes CASSLPRQTNTGELFF. The full variable domain, rest sourced from reference TRBV7-9 and TRBJ2-2, is DTGVSQNPRHKITKRGQNVTFRCDPISEHNRLYWYRQTLGQGPEFLTYFQNEAQLEKSRLLSDRFSAERPKGSFSTLEIQRTEQGDSAMYLCASSLPRQTNTGELFFGEGSRLTVL.

The V gene is TRBV29-1, the J gene TRBJ1-1; maybe TRBD1 (6 bases). CDR1 is SQVTM, CDR2 ANQGSEA, per germline. The V end lost 6 bases, the J end lost 6 bases, and 20 bases lay between the germline ends. This CDR3 has 14 amino acids. CDR3 protein: CSVISRGPKSEAFF. In DNA form, the CDR3 reads TGCAGCGTAATCTCCAGGGGACCTAAGTCTGAAGCTTTCTTT. The full variable domain, with the rest looked up from reference TRBV29-1 and TRBJ1-1, is SAVISQKPSRDICQRGTSLTIQCQVDSQVTMMFWYRQQPGQSLTLIATANQGSEATYESGFVIDKFPISRPNLTFSTLTVSNMSPEDSSIYLCSVISRGPKSEAFFGQGTRLTVV.

V and J are TRBV27 and TRBJ1-2, with TRBD1 identical over 9 bases. In germline, CDR1 is MNHEY, CDR2 SMNVEV (reference sequence). V lost 5 bases to trimming and J lost 8 bases; unmatched junction nucleotides: 9. The CDR3 has 14 residues. CDR3 coding DNA: TGTGCCAGCAGTCCCCGGACAGGGGAAAGGGGCTACACCTTC. Translated, it gives CASSPRTGERGYTF.

The rearrangement uses TRBV28 and TRBJ1-5, with TRBD1 as a possible D gene (5 bases). There are 18 residues in the CDR3. CDR1 and CDR2 from the germline V gene are MDHEN and SYDVKM. Trimming left V 3 bases short and J 3 bases short, with 21 bases between. DNA of the CDR3: TGTGCCAGCAGTTTGTCCAGGGCGGTTGGAGTGGTCAATCAGCCCCAGCATTTT. Encoded protein: CASSLSRAVGVVNQPQHF. Variable domain in full (rest from reference TRBV28 and TRBJ1-5): DVKVTQSSRYLVKRTGEKVFLECVQDMDHENMFWYRQDPGLGLRLIYFSYDVKMKEKGDIPEGYSVSREKKERFSLILESASTNQTSMYLCASSLSRAVGVVNQPQHFGDGTRLSIL.

This sequence joins TRBV12-5 and TRBJ1-5; D not certain. V gave up 7 bases and J gave up 1 base, with 20 bases separating them. This CDR3 has 17 residues. The germline CDR1 and CDR2 sequences are LGHNT and FRNRAP. CDR3 nucleotide sequence: TGTGCTAGTGCCCGGTCGGCTCAGGTTAACAGCAATCAGCCCCAGCATTTT. This translates into CASARSAQVNSNQPQHF.

The V call is TRBV4-2, the J call TRBJ2-7; TRBD1 is a possible D gene (6 bases). Trimming took 0 bases from V and 0 from J, leaving 12 bases between them. CDR1 is LGHNA and CDR2 is YNFKEQ in the germline V gene. The CDR3 runs to 16 residues. The CDR3: CASSQERRQASYEQYF. Here the CDR3 DNA reads TGTGCCAGCAGCCAAGAGCGGCGACAGGCCTCCTACGAGCAGTACTTC.

The chain recombines TRBV6-5 with TRBJ2-3, with D perhaps matching TRBD1 (6 bases). The CDR3 is made up of 14 amino acids. V lost 2 bases, J lost 1 base, and 7 bases lay in between. CDR1 is MNHEY and CDR2 is SVGAGI in the germline V gene. The DNA for the CDR3 is TGTGCCAGCAGTTACGCAGGGGGCACAGATACGCAGTATTTT. Protein product: CASSYAGGTDTQYF.

J is TRBJ2-5 and V is TRBV6-6; 8 nucleotides line up with TRBD2. This CDR3 is built from 15 residues. CDR1 is MNHNY, CDR2 SVGAGI, per germline (reference sequence). With 5 bases clipped from V and 5 bases from J, the junction kept 10 bases outside the gene matches. CDR3 in amino acids: CASSPTGTRMETQYF. As DNA, the CDR3 is TGTGCCAGCAGTCCTACCGGGACTAGGATGGAGACCCAGTACTTC.

The CDR3 nucleotides are TGTGCCAGCAGTACCCAAGGGGTTAACTATGGCTACACCTTC. This sequence encodes CASSTQGVNYGYTF. The rearrangement joins TRBV6-1 to TRBJ1-2; TRBD1 is a possible D gene (5 bases). V lost 5 bases, J lost 1 base, and 11 bases lay in between. CDR3 length: 14 amino acids. Germline CDR1 is MNHNS and CDR2 is SASEGT.